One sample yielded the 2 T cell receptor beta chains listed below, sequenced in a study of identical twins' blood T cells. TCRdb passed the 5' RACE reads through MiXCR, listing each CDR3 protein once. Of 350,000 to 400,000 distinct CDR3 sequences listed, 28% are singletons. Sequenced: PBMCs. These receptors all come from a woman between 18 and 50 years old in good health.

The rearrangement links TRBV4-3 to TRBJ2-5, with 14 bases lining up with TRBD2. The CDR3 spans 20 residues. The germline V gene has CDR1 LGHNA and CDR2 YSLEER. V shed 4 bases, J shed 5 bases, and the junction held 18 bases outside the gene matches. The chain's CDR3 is CASSRTSGTSGSHGGETQYF. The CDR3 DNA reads TGCGCCAGCAGCCGGACTTCCGGGACTAGCGGGAGTCATGGCGGTGAGACCCAGTACTTC.

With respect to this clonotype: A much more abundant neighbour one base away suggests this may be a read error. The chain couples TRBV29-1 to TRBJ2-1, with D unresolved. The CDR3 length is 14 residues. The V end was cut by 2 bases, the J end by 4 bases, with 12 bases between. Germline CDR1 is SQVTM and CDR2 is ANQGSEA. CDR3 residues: CSVEQVGWYNEQFF. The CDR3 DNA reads TGCAGCGTTGAACAGGTCGGGTGGTACAATGAGCAGTTCTTC.